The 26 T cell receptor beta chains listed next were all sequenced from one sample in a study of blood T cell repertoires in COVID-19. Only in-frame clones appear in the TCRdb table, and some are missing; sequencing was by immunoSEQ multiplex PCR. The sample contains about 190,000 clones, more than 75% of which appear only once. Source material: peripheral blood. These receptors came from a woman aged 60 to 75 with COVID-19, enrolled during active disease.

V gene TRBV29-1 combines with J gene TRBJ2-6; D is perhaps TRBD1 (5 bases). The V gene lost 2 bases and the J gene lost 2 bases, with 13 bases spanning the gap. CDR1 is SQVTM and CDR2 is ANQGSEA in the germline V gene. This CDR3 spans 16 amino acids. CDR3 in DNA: TGCAGCGTTGAAAGTAAAGGGGCTACTGGGGCCAACGTCCTGACTTTC. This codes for CSVESKGATGANVLTF.

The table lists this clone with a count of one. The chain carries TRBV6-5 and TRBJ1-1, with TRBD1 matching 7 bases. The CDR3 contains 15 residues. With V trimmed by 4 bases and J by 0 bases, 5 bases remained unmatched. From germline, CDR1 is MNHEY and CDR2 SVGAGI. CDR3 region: CASSSGGRLNTEAFF. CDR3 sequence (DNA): TGTGCCAGCAGTTCAGGGGGTAGATTGAACACTGAAGCTTTCTTT.

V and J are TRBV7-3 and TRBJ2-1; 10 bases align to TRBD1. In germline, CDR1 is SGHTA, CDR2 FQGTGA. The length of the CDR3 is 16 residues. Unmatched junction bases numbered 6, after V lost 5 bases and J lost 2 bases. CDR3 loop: CASSVPTGGTYNEQFF. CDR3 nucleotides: TGTGCCAGCAGCGTCCCGACAGGGGGCACCTACAATGAGCAGTTCTTC.

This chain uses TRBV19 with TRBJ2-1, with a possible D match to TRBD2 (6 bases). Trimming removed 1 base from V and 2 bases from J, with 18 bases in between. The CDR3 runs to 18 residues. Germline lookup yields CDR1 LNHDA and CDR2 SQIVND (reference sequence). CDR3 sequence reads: CASSIARGKVGAYNEQFF. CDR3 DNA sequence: TGTGCCAGTAGTATAGCGCGCGGGAAGGTCGGCGCCTACAATGAGCAGTTCTTC.

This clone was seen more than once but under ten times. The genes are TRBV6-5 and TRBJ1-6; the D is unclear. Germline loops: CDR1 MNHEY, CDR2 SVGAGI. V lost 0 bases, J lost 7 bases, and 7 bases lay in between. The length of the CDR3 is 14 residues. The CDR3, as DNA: TGTGCCAGCAGTTACTCTTCAGGCAATTCACCCCTCCACTTT. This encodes CASSYSSGNSPLHF.

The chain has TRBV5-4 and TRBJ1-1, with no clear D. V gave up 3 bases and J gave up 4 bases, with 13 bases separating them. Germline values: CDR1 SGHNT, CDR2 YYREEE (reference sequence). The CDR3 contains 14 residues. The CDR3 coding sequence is TGTGCCAGCAGCTCCGAGCTACTTAGCACTGAAGCTTTCTTT. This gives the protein CASSSELLSTEAFF.

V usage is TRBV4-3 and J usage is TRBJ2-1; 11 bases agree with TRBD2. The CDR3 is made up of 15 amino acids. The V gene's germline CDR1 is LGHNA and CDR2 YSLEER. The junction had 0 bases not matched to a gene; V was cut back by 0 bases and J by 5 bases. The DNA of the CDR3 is TGCGCCAGCAGCCAAGAGGGACTAGCGGACAATGAGCAGTTCTTC. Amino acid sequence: CASSQEGLADNEQFF.

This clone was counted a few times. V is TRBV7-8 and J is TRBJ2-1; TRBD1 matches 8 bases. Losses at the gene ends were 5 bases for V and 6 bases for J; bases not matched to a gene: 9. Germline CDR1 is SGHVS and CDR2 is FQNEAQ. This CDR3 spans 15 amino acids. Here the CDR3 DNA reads TGTGCCAGCAGCCGGGACAGGTTGGGGGGCAATGAGCAGTTCTTC. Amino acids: CASSRDRLGGNEQFF.

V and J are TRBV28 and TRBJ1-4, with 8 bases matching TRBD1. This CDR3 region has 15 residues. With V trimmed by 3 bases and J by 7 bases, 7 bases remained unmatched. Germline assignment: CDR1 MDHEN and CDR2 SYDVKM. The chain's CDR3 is CASSFSQGGSEKLFF. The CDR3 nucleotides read TGTGCCAGCAGTTTTTCACAGGGGGGGAGTGAAAAACTGTTTTTT.

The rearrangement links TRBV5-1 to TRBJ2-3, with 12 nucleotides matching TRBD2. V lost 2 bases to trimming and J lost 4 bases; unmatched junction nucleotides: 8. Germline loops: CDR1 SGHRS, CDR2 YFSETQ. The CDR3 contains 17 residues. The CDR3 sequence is CASSFTTSGRGADTQYF. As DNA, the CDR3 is TGCGCCAGCAGCTTTACGACTAGCGGGAGAGGTGCAGATACGCAGTATTTT.

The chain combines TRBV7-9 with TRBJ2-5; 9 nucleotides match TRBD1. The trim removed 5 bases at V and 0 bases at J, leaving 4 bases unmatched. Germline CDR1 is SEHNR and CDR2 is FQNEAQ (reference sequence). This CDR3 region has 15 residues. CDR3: CASSDDRGYQETQYF. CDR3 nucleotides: TGTGCCAGCAGCGATGACAGGGGGTACCAAGAGACCCAGTACTTC. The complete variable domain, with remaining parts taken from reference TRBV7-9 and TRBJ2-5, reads DTGVSQNPRHKITKRGQNVTFRCDPISEHNRLYWYRQTLGQGPEFLTYFQNEAQLEKSRLLSDRFSAERPKGSFSTLEIQRTEQGDSAMYLCASSDDRGYQETQYFGPGTRLLVL.

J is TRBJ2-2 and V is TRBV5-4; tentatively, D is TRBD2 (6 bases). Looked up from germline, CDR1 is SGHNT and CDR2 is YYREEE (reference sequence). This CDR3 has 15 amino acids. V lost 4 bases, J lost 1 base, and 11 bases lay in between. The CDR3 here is CASSPGSGNTGELFF. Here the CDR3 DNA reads TGTGCCAGCAGCCCCGGTAGCGGGAACACCGGGGAGCTGTTTTTT.

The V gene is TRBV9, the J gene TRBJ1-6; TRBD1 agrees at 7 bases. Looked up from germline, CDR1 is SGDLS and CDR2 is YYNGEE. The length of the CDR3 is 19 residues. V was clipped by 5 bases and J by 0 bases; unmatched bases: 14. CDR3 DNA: TGTGCCAGCAGTCGGGGCCAACAGGGGACTAGCTCCTATAATTCACCCCTCCACTTT. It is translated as CASSRGQQGTSSYNSPLHF.

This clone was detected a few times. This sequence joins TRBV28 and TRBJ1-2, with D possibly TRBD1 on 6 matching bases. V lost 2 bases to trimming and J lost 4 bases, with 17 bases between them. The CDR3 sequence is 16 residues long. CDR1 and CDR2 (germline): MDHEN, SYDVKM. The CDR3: CASSLGQGRVFYGYTF. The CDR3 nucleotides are TGTGCCAGCAGTTTAGGTCAGGGGCGCGTCTTCTATGGCTACACCTTC.

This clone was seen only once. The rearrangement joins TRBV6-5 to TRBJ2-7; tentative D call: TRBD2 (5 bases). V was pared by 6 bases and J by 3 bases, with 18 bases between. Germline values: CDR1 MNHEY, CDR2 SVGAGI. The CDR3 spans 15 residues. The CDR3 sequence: CASRDEGLAGYEQYF. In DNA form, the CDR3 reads TGTGCCAGCAGGGACGAAGGGCTAGCCGGCTACGAGCAGTACTTC.

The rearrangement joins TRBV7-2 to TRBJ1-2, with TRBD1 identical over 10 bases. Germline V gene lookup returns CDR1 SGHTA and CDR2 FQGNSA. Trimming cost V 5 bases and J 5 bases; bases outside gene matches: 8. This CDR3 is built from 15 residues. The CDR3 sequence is CASSPDRGSEYGYTF. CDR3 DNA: TGTGCCAGCAGCCCGGACAGGGGGTCTGAATATGGCTACACCTTC. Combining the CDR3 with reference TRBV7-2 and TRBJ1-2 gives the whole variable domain GAGVSQSPSNKVTEKGKDVELRCDPISGHTALYWYRQSLGQGLEFLIYFQGNSAPDKSGLPSDRFSAERTGGSVSTLTIQRTQQEDSAVYLCASSPDRGSEYGYTFGSGTRLTVV.

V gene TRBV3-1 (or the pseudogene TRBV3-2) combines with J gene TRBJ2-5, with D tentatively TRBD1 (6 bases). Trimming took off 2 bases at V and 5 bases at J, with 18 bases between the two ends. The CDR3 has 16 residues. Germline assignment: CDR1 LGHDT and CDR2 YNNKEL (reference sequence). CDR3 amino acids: CASSQRSTGRSETQYF. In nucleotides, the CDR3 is TGTGCCAGCAGCCAAAGGTCAACAGGGCGGTCGGAGACCCAGTACTTC.

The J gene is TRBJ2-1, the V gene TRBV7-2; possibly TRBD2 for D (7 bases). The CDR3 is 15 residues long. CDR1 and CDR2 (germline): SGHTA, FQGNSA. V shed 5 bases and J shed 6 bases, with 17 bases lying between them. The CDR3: CASSMGGGPFNEQFF. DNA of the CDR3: TGTGCCAGCAGCATGGGCGGGGGCCCATTCAATGAGCAGTTCTTC.

CDR3 DNA sequence: TGCGCCAGCAGCTTGAGAGGGGGTCGCGCGGGAGGGATGGAGACCCAGTACTTC. As protein: CASSLRGGRAGGMETQYF. J is TRBJ2-5 and V is TRBV5-1; the match to TRBD2 covers 9 bases. The CDR3 contains 18 residues. Germline V gene data show CDR1 as SGHRS and CDR2 as YFSETQ. J gave up 5 bases and V 1 base, and 15 bases lay outside the gene matches.

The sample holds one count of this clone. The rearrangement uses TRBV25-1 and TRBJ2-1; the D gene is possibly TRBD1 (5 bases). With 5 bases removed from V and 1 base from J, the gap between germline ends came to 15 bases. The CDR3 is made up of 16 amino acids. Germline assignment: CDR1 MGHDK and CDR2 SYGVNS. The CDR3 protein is CASSRGVKGSYNEQFF. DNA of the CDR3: TGTGCCAGCAGTAGGGGCGTTAAGGGTTCCTACAATGAGCAGTTCTTC. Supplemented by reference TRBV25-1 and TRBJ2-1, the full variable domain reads EADIYQTPRYLVIGTGKKITLECSQTMGHDKMYWYQQDPGMELHLIHYSYGVNSTEKGDLSSESTVSRIRTEHFPLTLESARPSHTSQYLCASSRGVKGSYNEQFFGPGTRLTVL.

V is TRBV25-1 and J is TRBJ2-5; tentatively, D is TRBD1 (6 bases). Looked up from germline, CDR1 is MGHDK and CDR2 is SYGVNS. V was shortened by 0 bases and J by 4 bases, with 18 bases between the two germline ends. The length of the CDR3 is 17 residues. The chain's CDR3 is CASSEYKGQLGGETQYF. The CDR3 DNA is TGTGCCAGCAGTGAATATAAGGGACAACTAGGAGGAGAGACCCAGTACTTC.

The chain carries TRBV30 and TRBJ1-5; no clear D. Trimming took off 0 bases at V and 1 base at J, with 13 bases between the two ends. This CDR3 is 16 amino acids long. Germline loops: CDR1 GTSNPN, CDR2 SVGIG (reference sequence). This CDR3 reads CAWSVGLLLSNQPQHF. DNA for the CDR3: TGTGCCTGGAGTGTTGGGCTTCTCCTAAGCAATCAGCCCCAGCATTTT.

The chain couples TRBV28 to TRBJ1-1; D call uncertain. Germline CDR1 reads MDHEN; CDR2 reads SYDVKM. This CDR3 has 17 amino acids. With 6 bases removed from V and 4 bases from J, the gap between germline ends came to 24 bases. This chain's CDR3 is CASSPLRRSGRPTEAFF. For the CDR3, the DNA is TGTGCCAGCAGCCCTCTAAGGCGGTCCGGGAGGCCCACTGAAGCTTTCTTT.

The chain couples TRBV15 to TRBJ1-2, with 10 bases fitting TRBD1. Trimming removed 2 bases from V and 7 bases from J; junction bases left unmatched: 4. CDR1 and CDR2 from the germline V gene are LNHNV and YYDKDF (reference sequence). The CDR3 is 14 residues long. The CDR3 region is CATSRRDRGGGYTF. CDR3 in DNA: TGTGCCACCAGCAGAAGGGACAGGGGAGGTGGCTACACCTTC.

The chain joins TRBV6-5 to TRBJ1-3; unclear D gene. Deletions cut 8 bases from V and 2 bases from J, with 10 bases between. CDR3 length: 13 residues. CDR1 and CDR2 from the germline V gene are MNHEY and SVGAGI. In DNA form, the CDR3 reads TGTGCCAGCGAGGTAACTACTGGAAACACCATATATTTT. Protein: CASEVTTGNTIYF.

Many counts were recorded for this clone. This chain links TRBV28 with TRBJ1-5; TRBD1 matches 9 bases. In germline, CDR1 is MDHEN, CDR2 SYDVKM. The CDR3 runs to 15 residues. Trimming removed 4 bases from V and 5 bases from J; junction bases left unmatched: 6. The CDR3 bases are TGTGCCAGCAGTTCCCCACAGGGGGCCTATCAGCCCCAGCATTTT. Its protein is CASSSPQGAYQPQHF.